What follows are 7 T cell receptor beta chains derived from one specimen sequenced in a study of graft-versus-host responses after intestinal transplantation. The antigens these receptors bind are not known. Method: immunoSEQ multiplex PCR; TCRdb's copy keeps in-frame clones and lacks some. The sample lists about 94,000 clones, around 90% occurring once. The sequencing here drew on unstimulated CD8+ T cells sorted from spleen or lymph node cells, taken before intestinal transplant. These receptors were collected from a human donor who received an intestinal transplant.

V is TRBV6-5 and J is TRBJ1-1; possibly TRBD1 for D (6 bases). CDR1 MNHEY and CDR2 SVGAGI come from the germline V gene. The ends were cut back, 8 bases at V and 5 bases at J, with 12 bases in the middle. The CDR3 is 12 amino acids. The CDR3 here is CASRGGLTEAFF. The CDR3 DNA reads as TGTGCCAGCCGAGGGGGTCTAACTGAAGCTTTCTTT.

A single count supports this clone. This CDR3 is CATSRDLAGGDQPQHF. CDR3 bases: TGTGCCACCAGCAGAGATTTAGCGGGAGGAGATCAGCCCCAGCATTTT. This sequence joins TRBV15 and TRBJ1-5; D is ambiguous. Looked up from germline, CDR1 is LNHNV and CDR2 is YYDKDF (reference sequence). The CDR3 runs 16 residues. Between the trimmed V and J ends, which lost 0 bases and 5 bases, there was a span of 14 bases.

The chain is built from TRBV30 and TRBJ1-6, with 10 nucleotides matching TRBD1. The V and J ends lost 2 bases and 9 bases, in that order; junction bases with no gene match: 7. There are 15 residues in the CDR3. Germline CDR1 GTSNPN, CDR2 SVGIG (reference sequence). As DNA, the CDR3 is TGTGCCTGGAGTTACGACGGGACAGGGGTTTCACCCCTCCACTTT. It translates to CAWSYDGTGVSPLHF.

The chain joins TRBV28 to TRBJ2-1; D may be TRBD1 (6 bases). Looked up from germline, CDR1 is MDHEN and CDR2 is SYDVKM. This CDR3 has 15 amino acids. Trimming took off 4 bases at V and 2 bases at J, with 12 bases between the two ends. The CDR3 DNA is TGTGCCAGCAGTTCCATGGGACAACCCTACAATGAGCAGTTCTTC. Translating gives CASSSMGQPYNEQFF.

This clone was detected once. The J gene is TRBJ2-1, the V gene TRBV7-9; 9 bases map to TRBD1. Germline-derived CDR1 and CDR2 are SEHNR and FQNEAQ (reference sequence). Trimming took 5 bases from V and 14 from J; bases not matched to a gene: 4. The CDR3 spans 11 residues. The CDR3 protein is CASSGRDREFF. DNA for the CDR3: TGTGCCAGCAGCGGCCGGGACAGGGAGTTCTTC.

V gene TRBV30 combines with J gene TRBJ2-7, with 9 bases identical to TRBD2. The V gene's germline CDR1 is GTSNPN and CDR2 SVGIG (reference sequence). This CDR3 region has 14 residues. V was pared by 5 bases and J by 4 bases, with 9 bases of the junction left unmatched. In DNA form, the CDR3 reads TGTGCCTGGGACTATGCGGGGGGGCTTTACGAGCAGTACTTC. This gives the protein CAWDYAGGLYEQYF.

This chain connects TRBV5-3 to TRBJ2-3, with a possible D match to TRBD1 (6 bases). TRBV5-3 is designated an ORF whose function remains uncertain. CDR3 length: 12 amino acids. V dropped 8 bases and J dropped 3 bases, with 10 bases sitting between them. Here the CDR3 DNA reads TGTGCCAGGGCTGGACAGACAGATACGCAGTATTTT. Protein: CARAGQTDTQYF.